A selection of T cell receptor beta chains follows, all from one sample in a study of cytomegalovirus exposure and HLA in healthy donors. Profiled with immunoSEQ multiplex PCR; TCRdb holds only in-frame clones, not every one. Of about 160,000 clones detected, 82% appear once; the ten largest clones hold 0.95% to 1%. The material sequenced was PBMCs. All receptors derive from a girl aged 2 to 10 in good health and CMV-seropositive. CDR3s include the opening cysteine and the closing phenylalanine or tryptophan. The D gene is left open where the match is weak. Rows may omit the clone size; those that give it use once, few, many or a size class.

v_call	d_call	clone_size	j_call	cdr3_aa	cdr3_nt
TRBV10-2	TRBD1	-	TRBJ1-1	CASSESQGTGAFF	TGCGCCAGCAGTGAGTCACAGGGGACAGGAGCTTTCTTT
TRBV28	-	few	TRBJ1-5	CASYRQLYSNQPQHF	TGTGCCAGCTATCGACAACTCTATAGCAATCAGCCCCAGCATTTT
TRBV30	-	-	TRBJ1-2	CAWSAGDAYGYTF	TGTGCCTGGAGTGCAGGGGATGCCTATGGCTACACCTTC
TRBV7-8	-	-	TRBJ2-5	CASSLRGLRVGIKYQETQYF	TGTGCCAGCAGCTTACGGGGACTTCGGGTTGGGATCAAGTACCAAGAGACCCAGTACTTC
TRBV4-1	-	-	TRBJ1-1	CASSQEGMGRTEAFF	TGCGCCAGCAGCCAAGAAGGGATGGGGAGGACTGAAGCTTTCTTT
TRBV27	TRBD1	-	TRBJ2-5	CASSPRTGGPASPETQYF	TGTGCCAGCAGCCCCAGGACAGGGGGCCCCGCGTCCCCAGAGACCCAGTACTTC
TRBV6-6	-	-	TRBJ1-1	CASSYAGKNTEAFF	TGTGCCAGCAGTTACGCGGGAAAGAACACTGAAGCTTTCTTT
TRBV6-4	TRBD1	-	TRBJ2-1	CASSGHRQGADNEQFF	TGTGCCAGCAGTGGCCATCGGCAGGGGGCTGACAATGAGCAGTTCTTC
TRBV16	TRBD2	once	TRBJ2-7	CASSQNRGGEQYF	TGTGCCAGCAGCCAAAACCGGGGGGGAGAGCAGTACTTC
TRBV21-1	-	-	TRBJ2-5	CARGLPYPQETQYF	TGTGCCAGGGGACTCCCTTACCCACAAGAGACCCAGTACTTC
TRBV7-9	TRBD2	-	TRBJ2-3	CASSFVAGRTDTQYF	TGTGCCAGCAGCTTCGTAGCGGGTCGCACAGATACGCAGTATTTT
TRBV2	-	once	TRBJ2-5	CASSVAGRQETQYF	TGTGCCAGCAGTGTGGCGGGAAGGCAAGAGACCCAGTACTTC
TRBV4-2	TRBD2	-	TRBJ2-3	CASSPPSGRASDTQYF	TGTGCCAGCAGCCCCCCGAGCGGGAGGGCCTCAGATACGCAGTATTTT
TRBV28	TRBD2	-	TRBJ2-1	CASSPLSGRGNEQFF	TGTGCCAGCAGTCCCCTTAGCGGGAGAGGCAATGAGCAGTTCTTC
TRBV30	-	-	TRBJ2-5	CAWSVRSGRGETQYF	TGTGCCTGGAGTGTACGATCTGGGAGGGGGGAGACCCAGTACTTC
TRBV4-1	-	-	TRBJ2-1	CASSPEEGRRQVF	TGCGCCAGCAGCCCCGAGGAGGGGCGGCGTCAGGTCTTC
TRBV29-1	-	-	TRBJ1-1	CSGRPGDTEAFF	TGCAGCGGCAGGCCGGGGGACACTGAAGCTTTCTTT
TRBV12-5	TRBD2	once	TRBJ2-1	CASGHGTSGRSEQFF	TGTGCTAGTGGTCACGGGACTAGCGGGAGGAGTGAGCAGTTCTTC
TRBV27	TRBD1	few	TRBJ2-7	CASSSPPLGQGEYEQYF	TGTGCCAGCAGTTCGCCGCCTCTTGGACAGGGGGAATACGAGCAGTACTTC
TRBV6-1	-	-	TRBJ2-2	CASSDGAATGELFF	TGTGCCAGCAGTGATGGGGCGGCAACAGGGGAGCTGTTTTTT
TRBV5-6	-	-	TRBJ2-7	CASSKTWGRNEQYF	TGTGCCAGCAGCAAAACATGGGGGAGGAACGAGCAGTACTTC
TRBV10-1	-	once	TRBJ2-5	CASSENRVRETQYF	TGCGCCAGCTCAGAAAACAGGGTCCGAGAGACCCAGTACTTC
TRBV6-5	-	-	TRBJ2-3	CASTRRGDTDTQYF	TGTGCCAGCACAAGACGCGGGGACACAGATACGCAGTATTTT
TRBV7-2	TRBD1	-	TRBJ2-5	CASSWDSKETQYF	TGTGCCAGCAGCTGGGACAGTAAAGAGACCCAGTACTTC
TRBV6-5	TRBD1	-	TRBJ1-1	CASTGTVNTEAFF	TGTGCCAGCACGGGGACAGTCAACACTGAAGCTTTCTTT
TRBV15	-	-	TRBJ1-5	CATSRDRGVNQPQHF	TGTGCCACCAGCAGAGACCGGGGAGTCAATCAGCCCCAGCATTTT
TRBV27	-	-	TRBJ1-2	CASSPLPPGSKGYTF	TGTGCCAGCAGTCCGCTCCCGCCGGGGTCTAAAGGCTACACCTTC
TRBV30	TRBD1	-	TRBJ2-5	CAWIRSGQGHQETQYF	TGTGCCTGGATAAGGTCGGGACAGGGCCATCAAGAGACCCAGTACTTC
TRBV11-1	-	-	TRBJ2-7	CASSAPGHLSYEQYF	TGTGCCAGCAGCGCACCGGGACACCTCTCCTACGAGCAGTACTTC